These 8 T cell receptor beta chains came from one sample sequenced in a study of T cells after posttransplantation cyclophosphamide (dated by TCRdb to 2015 to 2016). Library preparation employed the immunoSEQ multiplex PCR assay. TCRdb mirrors the immuneACCESS table, restricted to in-frame sequences. Some clones are absent from its copies; in checked studies, under half trace to an unresolved V gene, and the reason for the others is unknown. The sample contains fewer than 20,000 clones, under 80% of them found a single time. The ten largest make up roughly a quarter of the sample. Explained via the paper, the treatment or condition label denotes: high-dose cyclophosphamide on days +3 and +4 as single-agent GVHD prophylaxis. Patients in the PTCy group got busulfan and fludarabine conditioning, a marrow graft from a related or unrelated donor, and cyclophosphamide on days +3 and +4. The specimen comprised PBMCs, sampled after an allogeneic stem cell transplant with post-transplant cyclophosphamide. These receptors originate from a young adult male patient who received an allogeneic stem cell transplant from a related donor, was CMV-positive, and had acute GVHD only. After a transplant, the graft donor may have provided part of the T cells.

The DNA of the CDR3 is TGTGCCAGCAGCTTACAACCGACTAGCGGGGGGACAGATACGCAGTATTTT. Translation: CASSLQPTSGGTDTQYF. The V gene is TRBV7-2, the J gene TRBJ2-3; 13 bases agree with TRBD2. V lost 2 bases, J lost 3 bases, and 5 bases stayed unmatched. There are 17 residues in the CDR3. Germline values: CDR1 SGHTA, CDR2 FQGNSA. Full variable domain (outside the CDR3, taken from reference TRBV7-2 and TRBJ2-3): GAGVSQSPSNKVTEKGKDVELRCDPISGHTALYWYRQSLGQGLEFLIYFQGNSAPDKSGLPSDRFSAERTGGSVSTLTIQRTQQEDSAVYLCASSLQPTSGGTDTQYFGPGTRLTVL.

The genes are TRBV19 and TRBJ2-7; possibly TRBD2 for D (6 bases). V lost 7 bases and J lost 3, with 13 bases in between. The CDR3 has 13 amino acids. CDR1 and CDR2 from the germline V gene are LNHDA and SQIVND (reference sequence). The CDR3 reads CASIGGEDYEQYF. The CDR3 DNA is TGTGCCAGTATTGGAGGGGAGGACTACGAGCAGTACTTC. Looking up the rest from reference TRBV19 and TRBJ2-7 gives the full variable domain: DGGITQSPKYLFRKEGQNVTLSCEQNLNHDAMYWYRQDPGQGLRLIYYSQIVNDFQKGDIAEGYSVSREKKESFPLTVTSAQKNPTAFYLCASIGGEDYEQYFGPGTRLTVT.

The chain has TRBV7-2 and TRBJ2-1; D might be TRBD2 (6 bases). Germline V gene sequence: CDR1 SGHTA, CDR2 FQGNSA. V lost 2 bases and J lost 8, with 10 bases in between. The CDR3 has 13 amino acids. The CDR3 region has the DNA TGTGCCAGCAGCTTAATGCCGGGGGATGAGCAGTTCTTC. This encodes CASSLMPGDEQFF.

This chain links TRBV7-9 with TRBJ2-2, with D perhaps TRBD1 (6 bases). V gave up 5 bases and J gave up 2 bases, with 15 bases separating them. Germline values: CDR1 SEHNR, CDR2 FQNEAQ (reference sequence). CDR3 length equals 16 residues. CDR3 DNA sequence: TGTGCCAGCAGCGCTCGGACAGAGCTAAACACCGGGGAGCTGTTTTTT. Translating it yields CASSARTELNTGELFF.

This clone was seen at least ten times. The J gene is TRBJ2-7, the V gene TRBV21-1; the tabulated D call, TRBD2, remains unverified against the DNA. TRBV21-1 is tagged as a pseudogene. The CDR3 has 16 amino acids. The CDR3 sequence is CASSQKRDSQGYEQYF. The DNA of the CDR3 is TGTGCCAGCAGCCAAAAGCGGGACTCGCAAGGCTACGAGCAGTACTTC.

The chain combines TRBV4-1 with TRBJ2-7; 13 positions agree with TRBD2. The junction had 1 base not matched to a gene; V was cut back by 3 bases and J by 5 bases. The CDR3 consists of 14 residues. Per germline, CDR1 MGHRA and CDR2 YSYEKL. The CDR3 region has the DNA TGCGCCAGCAGCCAGGGACTAGCGGGGCACGAGCAGTACTTC. Protein sequence: CASSQGLAGHEQYF.

CDR3 in DNA: TGTGCCAGTAATGATGGAGGTAGCAATCAGCCCCAGCATTTT. Amino acid sequence: CASNDGGSNQPQHF. The chain combines TRBV19 with TRBJ1-5; the D is unclear. Trimming removed 7 bases from V and 0 bases from J, with 10 bases in between. CDR3 length equals 14 residues. Germline CDR1 reads LNHDA; CDR2 reads SQIVND (reference sequence).

With regard to this clone: The same CDR3 is also encoded by other DNA sequences in this sample. The J gene is TRBJ2-2, the V gene TRBV27; 10 bases align to TRBD1. The CDR3 length is 17 residues. Germline CDR1 reads MNHEY; CDR2 reads SMNVEV (reference sequence). Trimming took 4 bases from V and 2 from J; bases not matched to a gene: 7. This CDR3 reads CASSWTGGSLNTGELFF. The CDR3, as DNA: TGTGCCAGCAGTTGGACAGGGGGTTCCCTTAACACCGGGGAGCTGTTTTTT.